The clone carrying this T cell receptor (beta chain) was seen a handful of times. Its antigen remains unknown. The sample is drawn from a study of spatial heterogeneity in lung cancer. Study-level information: Detection consistently captured more beta-chain sequences than alpha-chain sequences. Raw sequencing reads included, on average, more than 9.5 appearances of each unique TCR and UMI combination. Overall study results and limits: Ubiquitous expanded tumor TCRs appeared in blood more at resection than follow-up.

Each TCR cDNA molecule bore a unique molecular identifier. TCRdb ran MiXCR on the 5' RACE reads and lists one entry per CDR3 protein. The repertoire holds tens of thousands of distinct CDR3 sequences, with approximately 20% as singletons. The time point is: sample taken at primary tumor resection. Sequencing was performed on whole RNA extracted from tumor and nontumor lung tissue, or from frozen PBMC, and the material was left unsorted. The clonotype originates from a male donor with early-stage non-small cell lung cancer. The sample in question was PBMCs, obtained at surgery.

The CDR3 protein is CASSVRQEGYTF. The CDR3 DNA follows: TGTGCCAGCAGTGTTCGACAGGAAGGCTACACCTTC. The V gene is TRBV2, the J gene TRBJ1-2, with D perhaps matching TRBD1 (6 bases). The V gene lost 4 bases and the J gene lost 8 bases, with 11 bases spanning the gap. This CDR3 comprises 12 residues. CDR1 SNHLY and CDR2 FYNNEI come from the germline V gene. Together with reference TRBV2 and TRBJ1-2, the CDR3 gives the full variable domain: EPEVTQTPSHQVTQMGQEVILRCVPISNHLYFYWYRQILGQKVEFLVSFYNNEISEKSEIFDDQFSVERPDGSNFTLKIRSTKLEDSAMYFCASSVRQEGYTFGSGTRLTVV.